This T cell receptor beta chain was sequenced in a study of T cells in Graves' hyperthyroidism and ophthalmopathy. Study background: At the time of initial diagnosis and before any treatment, peripheral blood was collected.

This clonotype appeared many times. The antigen is undetermined. The study enrolled patients aged 18 to 65 with newly diagnosed hyperthyroidism of under 2 months' duration. Notes on the study in general: Most expanded thyroid clonotypes above 0.001 also appeared in blood.

RNA transcripts were the template for amplifying TCR beta CDR3 regions. Researchers ran a first-round RT-PCR on the TCR CDR3 using the HTBI primer set. TCRdb re-derived calls from the multiplex PCR reads in MiXCR, one entry per CDR3 protein. The table lists about 300,000 distinct CDR3 sequences, approximately 12% of them singletons. CDR1 and CDR2 (germline): DFQATT, SNEGSKA (reference sequence). V was pared by 2 bases and J by 8 bases, with 6 bases of the junction left unmatched. The CDR3 totals 14 residues. Sequenced material: blood. The chain has TRBV20-1 and TRBJ2-1; 10 bases match TRBD2. The sequence derives from a woman aged 25 to 39 with Graves' hyperthyroidism that later progressed to Graves' ophthalmopathy. The CDR3 here is CSARRPSGSYEQFF. The DNA for the CDR3 is TGCAGTGCTAGACGACCTAGCGGGAGTTATGAGCAGTTCTTC.